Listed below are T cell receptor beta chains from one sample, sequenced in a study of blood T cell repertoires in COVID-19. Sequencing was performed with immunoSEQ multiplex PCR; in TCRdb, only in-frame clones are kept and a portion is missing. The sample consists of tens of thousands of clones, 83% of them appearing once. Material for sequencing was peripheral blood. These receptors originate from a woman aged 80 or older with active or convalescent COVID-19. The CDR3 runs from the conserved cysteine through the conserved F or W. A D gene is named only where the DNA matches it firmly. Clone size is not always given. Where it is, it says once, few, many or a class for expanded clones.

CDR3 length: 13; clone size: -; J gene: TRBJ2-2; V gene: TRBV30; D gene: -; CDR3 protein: CAWSLGITGELFF; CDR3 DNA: TGTGCCTGGAGTTTGGGCATCACCGGGGAGCTGTTTTTT
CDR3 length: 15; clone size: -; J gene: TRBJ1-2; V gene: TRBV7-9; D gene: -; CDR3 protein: CASSSREQDWYGYTF; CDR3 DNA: TGTGCCAGCAGCTCCCGGGAGCAGGACTGGTATGGCTACACCTTC
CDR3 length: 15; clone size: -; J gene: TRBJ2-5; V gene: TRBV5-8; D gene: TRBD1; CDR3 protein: CASTLGGTGQETQYF; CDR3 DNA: TGTGCCAGCACCCTTGGTGGGACAGGGCAAGAGACCCAGTACTTC
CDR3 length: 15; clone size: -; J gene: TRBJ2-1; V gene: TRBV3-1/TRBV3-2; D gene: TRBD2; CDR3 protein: CASSPTSGSSNEQFF; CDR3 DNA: TGTGCCAGCAGCCCCACTAGCGGGAGTTCGAATGAGCAGTTCTTC
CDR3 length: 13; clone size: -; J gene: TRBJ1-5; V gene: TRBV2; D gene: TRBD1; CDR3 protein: CASSRTGDEPQHF; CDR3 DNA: TGTGCCAGCAGCCGGACAGGGGATGAGCCCCAGCATTTT
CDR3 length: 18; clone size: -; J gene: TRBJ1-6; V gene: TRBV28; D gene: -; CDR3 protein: CASSLFLRRGSYNSPLHF; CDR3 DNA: TGTGCCAGCAGTTTATTCCTTCGTCGGGGCTCCTATAATTCACCCCTCCACTTT
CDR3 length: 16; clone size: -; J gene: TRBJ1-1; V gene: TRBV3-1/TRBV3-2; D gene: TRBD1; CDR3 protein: CASSQVTRDSYTEAFF; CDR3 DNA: TGTGCCAGCAGCCAAGTTACCCGGGACAGTTACACTGAAGCTTTCTTT
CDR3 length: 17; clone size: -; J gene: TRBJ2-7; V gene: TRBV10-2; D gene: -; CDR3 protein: CASTGEVARTGAYEQYF; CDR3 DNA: TGCGCCAGCACGGGGGAGGTAGCGCGCACGGGGGCCTACGAGCAGTACTTC
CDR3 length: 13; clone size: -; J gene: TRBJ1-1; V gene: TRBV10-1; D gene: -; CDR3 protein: CASSRGANTEAFF; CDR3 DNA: TGCGCCAGCAGTCGGGGGGCGAACACTGAAGCTTTCTTT
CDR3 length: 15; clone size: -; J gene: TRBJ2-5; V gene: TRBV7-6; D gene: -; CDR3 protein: CASSPHTGSEETQYF; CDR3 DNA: TGTGCCAGCAGCCCCCACACAGGGTCCGAAGAGACCCAGTACTTC
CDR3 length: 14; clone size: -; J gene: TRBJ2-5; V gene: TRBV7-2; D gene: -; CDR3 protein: CASSVQGSKETQYF; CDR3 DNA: TGTGCCAGCAGCGTACAGGGATCCAAAGAGACCCAGTACTTC
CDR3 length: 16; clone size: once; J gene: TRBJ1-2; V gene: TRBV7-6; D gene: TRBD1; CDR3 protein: CASSNQPGQGNYGYTF; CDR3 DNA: TGTGCCAGCAGCAATCAGCCGGGACAGGGGAACTATGGCTACACCTTC
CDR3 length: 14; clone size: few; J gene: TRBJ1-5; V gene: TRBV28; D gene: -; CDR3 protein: CASSPRGRNQPQHF; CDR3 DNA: TGTGCCAGCAGCCCCAGAGGGCGAAATCAGCCCCAGCATTTT
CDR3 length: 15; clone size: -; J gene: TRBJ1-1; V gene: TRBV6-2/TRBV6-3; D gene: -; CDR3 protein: CASSDLHRDNTEAFF; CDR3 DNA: TGTGCCAGCAGTGACCTGCACAGGGACAACACTGAAGCTTTCTTT
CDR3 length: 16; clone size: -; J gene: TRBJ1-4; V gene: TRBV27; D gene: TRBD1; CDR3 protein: CASSLRTGGMGEKLFF; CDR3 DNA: TGTGCCAGCAGTTTGCGAACAGGGGGCATGGGTGAAAAACTGTTTTTT
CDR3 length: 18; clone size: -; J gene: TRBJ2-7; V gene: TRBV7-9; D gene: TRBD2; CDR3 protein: CASSPTLAGDAKNYEQYF; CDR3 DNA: TGTGCCAGCAGCCCAACCCTAGCGGGCGACGCCAAAAACTACGAGCAGTACTTC
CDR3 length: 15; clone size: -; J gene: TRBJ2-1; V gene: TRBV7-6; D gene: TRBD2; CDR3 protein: CASSLGLAGDNEQFF; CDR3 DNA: TGTGCCAGCAGCCTAGGACTAGCGGGTGACAATGAGCAGTTCTTC
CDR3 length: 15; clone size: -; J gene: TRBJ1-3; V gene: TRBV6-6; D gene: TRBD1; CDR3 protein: CASSSGQVGTNTIYF; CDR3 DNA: TGTGCCAGCAGTTCCGGACAGGTCGGGACAAACACCATATATTTT
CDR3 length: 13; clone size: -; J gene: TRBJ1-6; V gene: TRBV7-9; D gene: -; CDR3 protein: CASSFGSDSPLHF; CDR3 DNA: TGTGCCAGCAGCTTTGGCAGTGATTCACCCCTCCACTTT
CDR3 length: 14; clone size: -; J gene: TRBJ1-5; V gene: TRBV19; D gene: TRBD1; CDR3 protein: CASSSGQGRQPQHF; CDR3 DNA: TGTGCCAGTAGTTCGGGACAGGGTAGACAGCCCCAGCATTTT
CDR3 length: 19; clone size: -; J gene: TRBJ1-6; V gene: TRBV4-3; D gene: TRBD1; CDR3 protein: CASSQRFKQGRSYNSPLHF; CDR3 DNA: TGCGCCAGCAGCCAAAGGTTCAAACAGGGGCGGTCCTATAATTCACCCCTCCACTTT
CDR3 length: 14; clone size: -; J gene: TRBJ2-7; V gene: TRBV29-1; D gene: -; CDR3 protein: CSVELSRGYHEQYF; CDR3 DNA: TGCAGCGTTGAATTATCTCGAGGGTACCACGAGCAGTACTTC
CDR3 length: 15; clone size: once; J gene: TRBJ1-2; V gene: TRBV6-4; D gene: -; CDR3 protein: CASSDSWPTNYGYTF; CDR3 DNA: TGTGCCAGCAGTGACTCTTGGCCGACTAACTATGGCTACACCTTC
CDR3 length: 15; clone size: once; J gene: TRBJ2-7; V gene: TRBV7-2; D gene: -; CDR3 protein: CASSHGLGSSYEQYF; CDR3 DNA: TGTGCCAGCAGTCACGGACTCGGGAGCTCCTACGAGCAGTACTTC
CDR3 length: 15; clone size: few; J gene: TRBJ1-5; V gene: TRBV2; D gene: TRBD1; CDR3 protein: CASSEAGQGTQPQHF; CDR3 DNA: TGTGCCAGCAGTGAGGCGGGACAGGGTACTCAGCCCCAGCATTTT
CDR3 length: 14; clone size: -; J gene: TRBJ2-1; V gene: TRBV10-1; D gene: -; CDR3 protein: CASSEGQINNEQFF; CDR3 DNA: TGCGCCAGCAGTGAAGGACAGATAAACAATGAGCAGTTCTTC
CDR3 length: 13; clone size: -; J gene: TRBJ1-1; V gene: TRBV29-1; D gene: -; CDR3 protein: CSVALTQGGEAFF; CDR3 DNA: TGCAGCGTCGCGTTAACCCAGGGAGGTGAAGCTTTCTTT
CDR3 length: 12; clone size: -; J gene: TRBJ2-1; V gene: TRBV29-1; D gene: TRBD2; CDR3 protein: CSIKREGNEQFF; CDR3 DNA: TGCAGCATCAAGCGGGAGGGGAATGAGCAGTTCTTC
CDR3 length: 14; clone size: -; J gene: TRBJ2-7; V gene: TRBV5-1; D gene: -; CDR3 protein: CASSLGLPPYEQYF; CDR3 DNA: TGCGCCAGCAGCTTGGGACTACCTCCCTACGAGCAGTACTTC
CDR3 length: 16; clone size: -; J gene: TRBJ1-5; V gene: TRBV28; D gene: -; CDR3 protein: CASSLRQTNSNQPQHF; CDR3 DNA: TGTGCCAGCAGTTTAAGACAGACAAATAGCAATCAGCCCCAGCATTTT
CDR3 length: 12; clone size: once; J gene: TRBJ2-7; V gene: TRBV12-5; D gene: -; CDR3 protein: CASGFGHGEQYF; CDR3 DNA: TGTGCTAGTGGTTTTGGGCACGGCGAGCAGTACTTC
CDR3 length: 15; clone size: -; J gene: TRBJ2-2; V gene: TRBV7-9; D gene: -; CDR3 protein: CASSELDYSSGELFF; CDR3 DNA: TGTGCCAGCAGCGAACTGGACTACTCCTCCGGGGAGCTGTTTTTT
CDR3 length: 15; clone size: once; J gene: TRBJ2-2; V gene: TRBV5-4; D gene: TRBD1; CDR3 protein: CASSSTGSGTGELFF; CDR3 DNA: TGTGCCAGCAGCTCGACAGGGAGTGGCACCGGGGAGCTGTTTTTT
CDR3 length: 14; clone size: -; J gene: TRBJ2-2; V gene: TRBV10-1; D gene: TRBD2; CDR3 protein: CARGEWTSPGELFF; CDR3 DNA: TGCGCCAGGGGGGAATGGACTAGCCCCGGGGAGCTGTTTTTT
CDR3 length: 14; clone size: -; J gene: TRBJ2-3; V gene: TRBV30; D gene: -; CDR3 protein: CAWSVATSTDTQYF; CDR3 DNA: TGTGCCTGGAGTGTCGCGACTAGCACAGATACGCAGTATTTT
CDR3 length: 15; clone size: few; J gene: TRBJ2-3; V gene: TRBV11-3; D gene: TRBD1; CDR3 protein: CASSLGGQSTDTQYF; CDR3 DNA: TGTGCCAGCAGCTTAGGGGGACAGAGCACAGATACGCAGTATTTT
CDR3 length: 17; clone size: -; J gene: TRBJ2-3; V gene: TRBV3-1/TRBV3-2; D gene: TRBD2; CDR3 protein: CASSQASGSVRTDTQYF; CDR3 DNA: TGTGCCAGCAGCCAAGCCAGCGGGAGTGTGCGCACAGATACGCAGTATTTT
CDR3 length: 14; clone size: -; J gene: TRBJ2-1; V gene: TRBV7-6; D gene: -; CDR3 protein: CASSLALPDNEQFF; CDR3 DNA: TGTGCCAGCAGCTTAGCATTACCGGACAATGAGCAGTTCTTC
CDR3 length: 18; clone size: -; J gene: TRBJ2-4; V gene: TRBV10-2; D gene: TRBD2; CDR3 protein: CASSDGTSGRAAKNIQYF; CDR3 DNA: TGCGCCAGCAGTGATGGGACTAGCGGGAGGGCGGCCAAAAACATTCAGTACTTC
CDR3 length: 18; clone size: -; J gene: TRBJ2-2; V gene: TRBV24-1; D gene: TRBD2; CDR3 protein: CATSEGTSGGSNTGELFF; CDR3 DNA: TGTGCCACCAGTGAAGGGACTAGCGGGGGGTCGAACACCGGGGAGCTGTTTTTT